This T cell receptor (beta chain) was observed in a study of blood T cells in healthy people across ages. Findings of the study overall: Versus aged donors, long-lived donors had higher diversity and more naive CD4+ cells.

A second PCR, run for roughly 6 to 11 cycles, used a sample-barcoded 5' primer plus a J-beta primer mix. The template-switch adaptor, which had 12 random nucleotides, put a tag on each cDNA molecule. TCRdb reprocessed the 5' RACE reads via MiXCR and lists one record per CDR3 protein. The repertoire holds approximately 730,000 distinct CDR3 sequences, with 50% to 65% as singletons. Total RNA extraction produced at least 5 micrograms (per sample) for the study. This clonotype was counted between two and nine times. Its target is not known. V was clipped by 1 base and J by 0 bases, with 16 bases between them. Germline CDR1 and CDR2: SGHRS and YFSETQ. The CDR3 is made up of 17 amino acids.

The clonotype originates from a man older than 75 in good health. The chain carries TRBV5-1 and TRBJ1-2; tentative D call: TRBD1 (5 bases). The sample taken for sequencing was blood. The DNA for the CDR3 is TGCGCCAGCAGCTTGTTTGCGACAGAGCTCACTAACTATGGCTACACCTTC. Residues: CASSLFATELTNYGYTF.